This is a list of T cell receptor beta chains from one sample in a study of T cell responses to AZD1222 COVID-19 vaccine. Sequencing used immunoSEQ multiplex PCR; TCRdb keeps in-frame clones, though not all of them. The data contain about 120,000 clones, around 84% of them singletons. Sequencing was performed on peripheral blood, taken 28 days after the second AZD1222 dose. The receptors here all came from an adult who received the AZD1222 COVID-19 vaccine. Both conserved end residues are trimmed from each CDR3.

V gene,CDR3 protein
TRBV6-6,ASSFGTEAF
TRBV7-9,ASSLAAGRSYEQY
TRBV6-2/TRBV6-3,ASSLQGDLYGYT
TRBV7-2,ASSLGLWDRGFDAF
TRBV2,ASSVDSSHNQPQH
TRBV6-2/TRBV6-3,ASSKTVGTQY
TRBV7-2,ASSEANYGYT
TRBV3-1/TRBV3-2,ASSQGLGTEAF
TRBV9,ASSPSPSGDQPQH
TRBV19,ASKGTEQGAYNSPLH
TRBV5-3,ARSLASTPGATGYT
TRBV7-2,ASRLEGPQH
TRBV6-4,ASAPTPAAEPNTEAF
TRBV5-8,ASSLVGQGPNSPLH
TRBV18,ASSPGSTDGYT
TRBV27,ASSLSVSTDTQY
TRBV28,ASSISQGQETQY
TRBV5-4,ASSPGLAKGGETQY
TRBV7-3,ASSPARANTGELF
TRBV10-2,ASSEPLTSGSFTQY
TRBV6-5,ASSYGEVEQF
TRBV6-5,ASSLETDYSNQPQH
TRBV5-1,ASSLGLADWTGELF
TRBV23-1,ASSQSNRVSRNQPQH
TRBV24-1,ATSDRQGSANTGELF
TRBV19,ASSWDREQY
TRBV27,ASSRQTSGGTNTGELF
TRBV6-5,ANRPRGNTGELF
TRBV7-2,ASSYGVFADTQY
TRBV25-1,ASSEGRGTHEQY
TRBV5-4,ASSFQSTGANVLT
TRBV5-1,ASSFPSGGVEDTQY
TRBV28,ASSPDDRGWITGNTIY
TRBV19,ASSIGWDQPQH
TRBV7-8,ASSLESSGTYGYT
TRBV7-2,ASSLGQGLNQPQH
TRBV5-6,ASSFGGSGYTGELF
TRBV9,ASRDPRGPLFYGYT
TRBV28,ASSSPAGSQPQH
TRBV19,ASSIGGSTGELF
TRBV6-2/TRBV6-3,ASSYADSLGGQPQH
TRBV7-9,ASSLGAGPNEQY
TRBV18,ASSPSAGALESPLH
TRBV18,ASSTGLADTIY
TRBV12-1,ASSFCGWRDDVRTANEKLF
TRBV11-2,ASSFGYASTEAF
TRBV19,ASRTGQSNQPQH
TRBV28,ASNVRGTGIQETQY
TRBV27,ASSLSRGNTIY